Below are 17 T cell receptor beta chains sequenced from a single sample in a study of CD8 T cells in Susac syndrome. With random hexamers, 0.5 to 1 ug RNA was reverse transcribed. TCRdb called the immunoSEQ multiplex PCR reads again in MiXCR, with one record for every CDR3 protein. The sample includes 200,000 to 250,000 distinct CDR3 sequences, approximately 95% of them seen just once. Input material: CD4+ T cells from PBMCs. Receptor source: a human donor with multiple sclerosis.

The rearrangement links TRBV7-9 to TRBJ2-7, with 7 nucleotides matching TRBD2. Germline V gene sequence: CDR1 SEHNR, CDR2 FQNEAQ (reference sequence). Trimming cost V 3 bases and J 3 bases; bases outside gene matches: 5. The length of the CDR3 is 14 residues. The CDR3 DNA reads TGTGCCAGCAGCTTGGCCGGGACTAACTACGAGCAGTACTTC. It specifies CASSLAGTNYEQYF.

This clonotype is a singleton in its sample. V is TRBV24-1 and J is TRBJ1-5; weak D call: TRBD1 (5 bases). The CDR3 contains 12 residues. The ends were cut back, 10 bases at V and 9 bases at J, with 15 bases in the middle. Germline CDR1 reads KGHDR; CDR2 reads SFDVKD. This chain's CDR3 is CATLLRVLPQHF. DNA for the CDR3: TGTGCCACTCTACTCAGGGTCCTGCCCCAGCATTTT.

This clonotype was seen just once. The V gene is TRBV2, the J gene TRBJ1-2; maybe TRBD1 (6 bases). Trimming cost V 6 bases and J 7 bases, with 9 bases left between them. The CDR3 loop spans 11 amino acids. Germline V gene lookup returns CDR1 SNHLY and CDR2 FYNNEI. For the CDR3, the DNA is TGTGCCAGCAGAGGACAGTCTGGCTACACCTTC. Residues: CASRGQSGYTF.

This rearrangement joins TRBV3-1 to TRBJ2-3; D call uncertain. Germline CDR1 and CDR2: LGHDT and YNNKEL (reference sequence). The CDR3 consists of 12 residues. With 1 base removed from V and 12 bases from J, the gap between germline ends came to 11 bases. The DNA of the CDR3 is TGTGCCAGCAGCCAAGTCGGTCCTGCTCAGTATTTT. It specifies CASSQVGPAQYF.

The chain has TRBV29-1 and TRBJ1-4; TRBD1 matches at 7 bases. J was trimmed by 10 bases and V by 4 bases; bases with no gene match: 0. The CDR3 spans 10 residues. Per the germline V gene, CDR1 is SQVTM and CDR2 is ANQGSEA. The CDR3 coding sequence is TGCAGCGTTGGACAGGGAAAACTGTTTTTT. Its translation: CSVGQGKLFF.

The chain employs TRBV20-1 and TRBJ2-5; D ambiguous. The CDR3 runs 12 residues. Trimming shortened V by 1 base and J by 5 bases, and 8 bases separated the two germline ends. The V gene's germline CDR1 is DFQATT and CDR2 SNEGSKA (reference sequence). CDR3 loop: CSARGPWETQYF. The DNA of the CDR3 is TGCAGTGCTAGAGGACCCTGGGAGACCCAGTACTTC.

The chain joins TRBV29-1 to TRBJ1-2; a weak D match, TRBD1 (5 bases). V was shortened by 0 bases and J by 5 bases, with 19 bases between the two germline ends. Germline V gene lookup returns CDR1 SQVTM and CDR2 ANQGSEA. The CDR3 sequence is 16 residues long. CDR3 sequence: CSVEDGLRQRKYGYTF. CDR3 nucleotides: TGCAGCGTTGAAGACGGTCTCCGACAGAGAAAGTATGGCTACACCTTC.

This clonotype was picked up a small number of times. The chain carries TRBV11-2 and TRBJ2-1; D unresolved. The germline gives CDR1 SGHAT, CDR2 FQNNGV. Trimming stripped 1 base from V and 0 bases from J, with 4 bases between. This CDR3 has 14 residues. The CDR3 region has the DNA TGTGCCAGCAGCTTAGGGAGCTCCTACAATGAGCAGTTCTTC. This translates into CASSLGSSYNEQFF.

In DNA, the CDR3 is TGTGCCAGCAGTGACGGGTACGAGCAGTACTTC. Residues: CASSDGYEQYF. The V call is TRBV25-1, the J call TRBJ2-7; D ambiguous. Between the trimmed V and J ends, which lost 3 bases and 4 bases, there was a span of 4 bases. The CDR3 spans 11 residues. Germline lookup yields CDR1 MGHDK and CDR2 SYGVNS.

V gene TRBV30 combines with J gene TRBJ1-1; TRBD1 agrees at 8 bases. The CDR3 covers 15 residues. V shed 4 bases and J 4 bases; nucleotides not matched to a gene: 11. CDR1 is GTSNPN, CDR2 SVGIG, per germline (reference sequence). The CDR3 coding sequence is TGTGCCTGGATCCTCAGGGGGCAGGGGGGCACTGAAGCTTTCTTT. It yields the protein CAWILRGQGGTEAFF. Using reference TRBV30 and TRBJ1-1 for the parts outside the CDR3, the full variable domain is SQTIHQWPATLVQPVGSPLSLECTVEGTSNPNLYWYRQAAGRGLQLLFYSVGIGQISSEVPQNLSASRPQDRQFILSSKKLLLSDSGFYLCAWILRGQGGTEAFFGQGTRLTVV.

The CDR3 is CASSEFFRGTDSYEQYF. CDR3 nucleotides: TGTGCCAGCAGTGAATTTTTCCGTGGGACGGACTCCTACGAGCAGTACTTC. The chain recombines TRBV25-1 with TRBJ2-7; possibly TRBD1 or TRBD2 for D (5 bases each). V was shortened by 1 base and J by 0 bases, with 16 bases between the two germline ends. In germline, CDR1 is MGHDK, CDR2 SYGVNS. The CDR3 totals 17 residues.

The chain carries TRBV29-1 and TRBJ2-7; D is unresolved. Germline loops: CDR1 SQVTM, CDR2 ANQGSEA. This CDR3 has 14 residues. V lost 4 bases and J lost 2, with 15 bases in between. This CDR3 is CSVVASQNPYEQYF. The CDR3 DNA follows: TGCAGCGTTGTGGCCAGTCAAAATCCCTACGAGCAGTACTTC.

V is TRBV2 and J is TRBJ2-7; D gene uncertain. Trimming removed 2 bases from V and 3 bases from J, with 8 bases in between. The CDR3 has 13 residues. Per germline, CDR1 SNHLY and CDR2 FYNNEI. The CDR3 protein is CASSERAGYEQYF. The CDR3 region has the DNA TGTGCCAGCAGTGAAAGGGCAGGCTACGAGCAGTACTTC.

The V gene is TRBV20-1, the J gene TRBJ2-3; 8 nucleotides align to TRBD2. Germline V gene data show CDR1 as DFQATT and CDR2 as SNEGSKA (reference sequence). V dropped 1 base and J dropped 2; count of bases not matched to a gene: 5. The CDR3 runs to 15 residues. The CDR3 sequence is CSARVPSGPTDTQYF. The CDR3 DNA follows: TGCAGTGCTAGAGTACCTAGCGGGCCCACAGATACGCAGTATTTT.

The chain links TRBV2 to TRBJ2-6; the match to TRBD1 covers 8 bases. The CDR3 covers 15 residues. Germline V CDR1 and CDR2: SNHLY, FYNNEI. V lost 6 bases, J lost 3 bases, and 4 bases stayed unmatched. CDR3 DNA: TGTGCCAGCAGGGGACAGGTCGGTGGGGCCAACGTCCTGACTTTC. This codes for CASRGQVGGANVLTF.

The J gene is TRBJ2-1, the V gene TRBV28; 9 bases fit TRBD1. Germline V CDR1 and CDR2: MDHEN, SYDVKM. This CDR3 spans 12 amino acids. V gave up 10 bases and J gave up 8 bases; unmatched junction bases: 6. The CDR3 DNA is TGTGCCACCACGGACAGGGGCGATGAGCAGTTCTTC. It is translated as CATTDRGDEQFF.

The J gene is TRBJ2-1, the V gene TRBV28, with a weak D call TRBD1 (6 bases). Trimming pared 2 bases from V and 6 bases from J, leaving 11 bases between. The CDR3 has 14 amino acids. The germline gives CDR1 MDHEN, CDR2 SYDVKM. CDR3: CASSLPGAGNEQFF. DNA of the CDR3: TGTGCCAGCAGTTTACCAGGGGCTGGCAATGAGCAGTTCTTC.